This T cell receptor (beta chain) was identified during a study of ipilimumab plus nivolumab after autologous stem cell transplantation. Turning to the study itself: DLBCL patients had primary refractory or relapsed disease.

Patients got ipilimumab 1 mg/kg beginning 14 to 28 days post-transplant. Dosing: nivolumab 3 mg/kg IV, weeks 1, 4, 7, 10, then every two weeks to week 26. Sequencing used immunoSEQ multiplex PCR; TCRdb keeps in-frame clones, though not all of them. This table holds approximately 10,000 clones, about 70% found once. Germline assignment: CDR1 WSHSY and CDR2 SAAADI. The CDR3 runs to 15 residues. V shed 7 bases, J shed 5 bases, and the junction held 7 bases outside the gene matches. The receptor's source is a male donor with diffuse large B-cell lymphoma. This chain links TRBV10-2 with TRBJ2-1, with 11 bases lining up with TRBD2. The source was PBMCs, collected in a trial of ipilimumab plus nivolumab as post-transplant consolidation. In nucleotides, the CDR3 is TGCGCCAGCATCGGTAGCGGGGGGGCCGACAATGAGCAGTTCTTC. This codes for CASIGSGGADNEQFF.